This TCR beta chain is from a study of PD-L1 blockade in urothelial cancer. Study overall: Atezolizumab therapy began for patients at some point between 2014 and 2016, dosed at 1,200 mg intravenously every 3 weeks. Points from the study as a whole: Tumor-linked clones in blood grew more by 3 weeks in durable-benefit patients.

Stated time point: pretreatment peripheral blood. As concerns this clone: Antigen: not known.

Only in-frame clones appear in the TCRdb table, and some are missing; sequencing was by immunoSEQ multiplex PCR. The sample holds 130,000 or so clones, less than 85% seen once. This CDR3 comprises 16 residues. The germline gives CDR1 SEHNR, CDR2 FQNEAQ (reference sequence). V was pared by 3 bases and J by 1 base, with 13 bases between. This TCR derives from a man aged 50-60 years with urothelial cancer. The chain has TRBV7-9 and TRBJ1-3; unclear D gene. Sequencing used PBMCs, obtained around atezolizumab (anti-PD-L1) treatment. DNA for the CDR3: TGTGCCAGCAGCTTTCTCGGGGTTCAATCTGGAAACACCATATATTTT. Encoded protein: CASSFLGVQSGNTIYF.